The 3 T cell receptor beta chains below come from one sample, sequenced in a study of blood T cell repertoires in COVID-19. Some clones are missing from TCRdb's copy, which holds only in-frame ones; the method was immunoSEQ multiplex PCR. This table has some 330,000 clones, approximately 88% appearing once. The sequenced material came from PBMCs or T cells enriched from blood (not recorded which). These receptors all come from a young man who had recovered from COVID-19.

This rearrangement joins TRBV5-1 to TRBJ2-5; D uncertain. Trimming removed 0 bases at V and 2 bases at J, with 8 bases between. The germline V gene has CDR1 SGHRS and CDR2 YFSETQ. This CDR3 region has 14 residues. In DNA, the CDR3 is TGCGCCAGCAGCTTGGGGGCAGCTCAAGAGACCCAGTACTTC. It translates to CASSLGAAQETQYF.

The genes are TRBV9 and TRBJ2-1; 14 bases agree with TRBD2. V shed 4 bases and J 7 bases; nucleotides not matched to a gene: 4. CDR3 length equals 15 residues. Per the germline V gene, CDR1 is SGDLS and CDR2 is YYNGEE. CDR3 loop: CASSPGLAGGNEQFF. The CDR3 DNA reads TGTGCCAGCAGCCCAGGACTAGCGGGGGGAAATGAGCAGTTCTTC. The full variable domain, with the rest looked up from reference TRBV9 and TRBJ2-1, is DSGVTQTPKHLITATGQRVTLRCSPRSGDLSVYWYQQSLDQGLQFLIQYYNGEERAKGNILERFSAQQFPDLHSELNLSSLELGDSALYFCASSPGLAGGNEQFFGPGTRLTVL.

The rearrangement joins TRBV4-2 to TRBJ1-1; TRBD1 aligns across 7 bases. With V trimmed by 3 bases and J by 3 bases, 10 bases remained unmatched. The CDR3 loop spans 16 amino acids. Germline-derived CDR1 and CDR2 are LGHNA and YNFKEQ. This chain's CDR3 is CASSHPLKGADTEAFF. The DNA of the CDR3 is TGTGCCAGCAGCCACCCGTTAAAGGGGGCGGACACTGAAGCTTTCTTT.